Listed below are T cell receptor beta chains from one sample, sequenced in a study of memory CD4+ T cells and cytomegalovirus serostatus. Here immunoSEQ multiplex PCR was the method, and the copy in TCRdb shows in-frame clones only, minus some. The sample has about 39,000 clones, roughly 80% seen once. Specimen: memory CD4+ T cells from blood. The origin of the receptors is an adult in good health and CMV-seronegative. The CDR3 runs from the conserved cysteine through the conserved F or W. D genes are given only for firm matches. Clone size is given for some rows only: seen once, a few or many times, or a class if the clone is expanded.

TRBJ2-3,-,TRBV2,once,CASSLLRGAPTDTQYF
TRBJ2-7,-,TRBV19,-,CASSTGSDSYEQYF
TRBJ1-5,-,TRBV7-9,few,CASSPGGTYQPQHF
TRBJ2-7,-,TRBV20-1,-,CSATRDYEQYF
TRBJ2-5,-,TRBV19,-,CASSILGDQETQYF
TRBJ2-5,TRBD1,TRBV18,-,CASSRGTEEETQYF
TRBJ2-1,-,TRBV27,-,CASSSGFSNEQFF
TRBJ2-5,TRBD1,TRBV5-4,-,CASSRTGVGQETQYF
TRBJ2-1,-,TRBV18,-,CASSPLEDEQFF
TRBJ2-6,TRBD2,TRBV15,-,CATGRAGANVLTF
TRBJ1-3,-,TRBV30,-,CAWSSGTSSGNTIYF
TRBJ2-6,-,TRBV5-6,-,CASSLIGDGANVLTF
TRBJ1-1,-,TRBV11-2,-,CASSTIRQYTGGTEAFF
TRBJ2-4,-,TRBV5-4,-,CASSLDRVDDEYF
TRBJ1-2,-,TRBV2,-,CASSVKINYGYTF
TRBJ2-5,TRBD2,TRBV5-1,-,CASSSSSGAQETQYF
TRBJ1-1,TRBD1,TRBV9,-,CASSVDGRQGTEAFF